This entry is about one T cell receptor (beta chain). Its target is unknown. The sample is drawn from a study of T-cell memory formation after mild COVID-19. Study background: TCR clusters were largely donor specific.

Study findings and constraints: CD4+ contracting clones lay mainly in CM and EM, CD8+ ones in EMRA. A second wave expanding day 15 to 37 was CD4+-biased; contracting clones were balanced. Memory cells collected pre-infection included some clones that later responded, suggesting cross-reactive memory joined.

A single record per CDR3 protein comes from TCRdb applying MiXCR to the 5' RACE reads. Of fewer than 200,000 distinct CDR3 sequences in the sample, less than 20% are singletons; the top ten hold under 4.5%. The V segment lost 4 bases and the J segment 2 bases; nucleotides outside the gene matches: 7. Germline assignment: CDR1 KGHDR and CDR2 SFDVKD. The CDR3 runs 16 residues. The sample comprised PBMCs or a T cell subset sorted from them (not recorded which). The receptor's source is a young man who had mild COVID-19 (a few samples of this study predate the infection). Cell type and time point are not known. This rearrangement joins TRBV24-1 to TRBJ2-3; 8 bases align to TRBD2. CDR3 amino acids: CATSEPGTSYTDTQYF. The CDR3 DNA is TGTGCCACCAGTGAACCCGGGACTAGTTACACAGATACGCAGTATTTT.